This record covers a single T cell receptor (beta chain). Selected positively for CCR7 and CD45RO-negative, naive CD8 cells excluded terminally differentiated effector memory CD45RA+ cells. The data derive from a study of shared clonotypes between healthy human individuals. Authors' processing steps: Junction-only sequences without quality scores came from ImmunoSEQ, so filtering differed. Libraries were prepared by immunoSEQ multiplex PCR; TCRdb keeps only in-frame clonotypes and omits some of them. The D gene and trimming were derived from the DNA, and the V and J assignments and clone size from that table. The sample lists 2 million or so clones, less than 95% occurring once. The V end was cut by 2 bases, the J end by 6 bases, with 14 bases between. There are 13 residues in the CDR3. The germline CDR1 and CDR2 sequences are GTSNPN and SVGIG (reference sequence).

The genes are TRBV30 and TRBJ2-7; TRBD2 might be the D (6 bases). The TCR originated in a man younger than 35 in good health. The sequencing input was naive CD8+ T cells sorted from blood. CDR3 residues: CAWSTGSGSEQYF. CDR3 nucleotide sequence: TGTGCCTGGAGTACTGGTAGCGGAAGCGAGCAGTACTTC.